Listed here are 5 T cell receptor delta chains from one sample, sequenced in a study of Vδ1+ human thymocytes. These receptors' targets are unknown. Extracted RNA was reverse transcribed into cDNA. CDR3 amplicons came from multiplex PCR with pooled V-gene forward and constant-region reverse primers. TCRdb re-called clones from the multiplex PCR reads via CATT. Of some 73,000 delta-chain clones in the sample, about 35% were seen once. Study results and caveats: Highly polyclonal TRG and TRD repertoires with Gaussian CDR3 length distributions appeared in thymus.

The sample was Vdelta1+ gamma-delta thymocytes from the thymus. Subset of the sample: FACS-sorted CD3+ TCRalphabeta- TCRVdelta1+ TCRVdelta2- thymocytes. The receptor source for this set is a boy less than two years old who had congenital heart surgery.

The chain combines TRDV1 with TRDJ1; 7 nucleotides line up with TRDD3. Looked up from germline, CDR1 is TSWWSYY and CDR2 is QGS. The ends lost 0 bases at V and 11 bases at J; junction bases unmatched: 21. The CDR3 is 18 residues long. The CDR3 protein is CALGELPGGGEYTDHLIF. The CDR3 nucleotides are TGTGCTCTTGGGGAACTGCCTGGTGGGGGAGAATACACCGATCACCTCATCTTT.

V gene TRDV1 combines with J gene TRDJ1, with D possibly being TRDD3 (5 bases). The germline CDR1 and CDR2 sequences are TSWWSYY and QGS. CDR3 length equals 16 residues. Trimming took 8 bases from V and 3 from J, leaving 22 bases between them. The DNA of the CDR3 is TGTGCTCTTTGCCCAGGGCCCCTTGGGGACCCCGATAAACTCATCTTT. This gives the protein CALCPGPLGDPDKLIF.

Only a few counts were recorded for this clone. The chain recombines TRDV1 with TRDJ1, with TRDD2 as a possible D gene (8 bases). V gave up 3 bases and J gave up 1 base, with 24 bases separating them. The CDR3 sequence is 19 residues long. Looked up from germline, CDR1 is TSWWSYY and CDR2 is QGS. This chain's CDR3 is CALGEGFLPTAGGTDKLIF. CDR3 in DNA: TGTGCTCTTGGGGAGGGTTTTCTTCCTACGGCTGGGGGCACCGATAAACTCATCTTT.

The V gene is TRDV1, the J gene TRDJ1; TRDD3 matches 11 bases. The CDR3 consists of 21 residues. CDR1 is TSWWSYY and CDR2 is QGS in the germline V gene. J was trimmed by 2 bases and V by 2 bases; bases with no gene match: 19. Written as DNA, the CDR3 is TGTGCTCTTGGGGAATTCCCAAGGCCTACTGGGGGATATATGGTAACCGATAAACTCATCTTT. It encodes CALGEFPRPTGGYMVTDKLIF.

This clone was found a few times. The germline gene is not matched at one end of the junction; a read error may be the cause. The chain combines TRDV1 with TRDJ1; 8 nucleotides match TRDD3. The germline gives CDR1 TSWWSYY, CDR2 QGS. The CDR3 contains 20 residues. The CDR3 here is CALGDPRCSLLGVETDKPIF. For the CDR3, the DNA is TGTGCTCTTGGGGACCCTCGATGTTCCTTACTGGGGGTTGAAACCGATAAACCCATCTTT.